This T cell receptor (beta chain) was observed in a study of OX40 agonist ivuxolimab in advanced cancers. Across the whole study: Mean age 60 years, range roughly 23 to 79; approximately 83% male. Study-wide points: Also present in some nonresponders was a low level of normalized T-cell clonal expansion.

The assay was immunoSEQ multiplex PCR, and TCRdb's table has in-frame clones only and misses some. The data show tens of thousands of clones, with around 90% seen just once and roughly 15% held by the top ten. CDR3 length equals 15 residues. V lost 7 bases to trimming and J lost 2 bases; unmatched junction nucleotides: 7. CDR1 SEHNR and CDR2 FQNEAQ come from the germline V gene (reference sequence). On this clone itself: Its antigen is as yet unknown.

The chain couples TRBV7-9 to TRBJ1-2, with 10 bases identical to TRBD1. The origin of this receptor is an adult with an advanced solid tumor such as melanoma, head and neck, liver or kidney cancer. Sequences were derived from CD4+ or CD8+ T cells sorted from blood, sampled in a trial of the OX40 agonist ivuxolimab. As DNA, the CDR3 is TGTGCCAGCAACCCGACAGGGGGCCAGAACTATGGCTACACCTTC. As protein: CASNPTGGQNYGYTF.